The present T cell receptor beta chain was sequenced within a study of T cells in Graves' hyperthyroidism and ophthalmopathy. Study at large: Peripheral blood was drawn at first diagnosis, prior to all treatment.

What was amplified from RNA transcripts were TCR beta CDR3 regions. HTBI primers drove first-round RT-PCR of the TCR CDR3. MiXCR was run by TCRdb on the multiplex PCR reads, yielding one entry per CDR3 protein. The data hold about 420,000 distinct CDR3 sequences, with around 14% observed a single time. There are many counts of this clonotype. The antigen is not known. The diagnostic basis comprised clinical symptoms, serum thyroxine and TRAb, thyroid ultrasound and orbital computed tomography. PBMCs were collected from an approximately 9 ml volume of fresh peripheral blood. Between the trimmed V and J ends, which lost 5 bases and 6 bases, there was a span of 23 bases. This CDR3 spans 16 amino acids. Germline V gene lookup returns CDR1 SGHKS and CDR2 YYEKEE (reference sequence). General study findings and limits: In blood, most of the thyroid clonotypes expanded above 0.001 were also present.

Sequenced input: blood. V and J are TRBV5-5 and TRBJ1-2; D is uncertain. The source of this sequence is a woman between 18 and 29 years old with Graves' hyperthyroidism. The CDR3 sequence is CASSLIPGSDDDGYTF. CDR3 sequence (DNA): TGTGCCAGCAGTTTAATACCGGGATCAGACGACGATGGCTACACCTTC.